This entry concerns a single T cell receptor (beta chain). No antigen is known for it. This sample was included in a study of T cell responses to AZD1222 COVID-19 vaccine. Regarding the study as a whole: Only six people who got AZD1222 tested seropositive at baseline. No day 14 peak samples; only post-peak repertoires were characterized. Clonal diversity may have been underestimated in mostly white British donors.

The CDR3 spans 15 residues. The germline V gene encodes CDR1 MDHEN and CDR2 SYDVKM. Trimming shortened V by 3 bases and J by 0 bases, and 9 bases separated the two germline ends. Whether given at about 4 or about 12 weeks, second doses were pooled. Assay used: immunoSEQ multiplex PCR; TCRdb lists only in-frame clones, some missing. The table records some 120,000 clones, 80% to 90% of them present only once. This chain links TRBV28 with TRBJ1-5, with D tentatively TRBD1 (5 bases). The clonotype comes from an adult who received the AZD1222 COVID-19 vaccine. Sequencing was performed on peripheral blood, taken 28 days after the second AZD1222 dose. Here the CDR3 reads CASSFGRVSNQPQHF. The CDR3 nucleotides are TGTGCCAGCAGTTTCGGCAGGGTTAGCAATCAGCCCCAGCATTTT.